The next 14 T cell receptor beta chains were all read from a single sample in a study of blood T cell repertoires in COVID-19 (TCRdb year 2020). Libraries were prepared through the immunoSEQ multiplex PCR assay. In TCRdb, the immuneACCESS table is reduced to in-frame sequences with V and J assigned. These tables do not hold every clone; where another copy was compared, an unresolved V gene accounts for under half, and the others remain unexplained. This sample is represented by under 100,000 clones; approximately 90% of them were singletons. 8% to 10% of the sample is taken by the ten largest. Sequencing was performed on peripheral blood. The receptors were sampled from a man between 45 and 60 years old with acute or convalescent COVID-19.

The rearrangement joins TRBV3-1 (or the pseudogene TRBV3-2) to TRBJ1-2; a weak D match, TRBD1 (6 bases). V lost 2 bases, J lost 6 bases, and 10 bases lay in between. Germline CDR1 LGHDT, CDR2 YNNKEL (reference sequence). This CDR3 is built from 13 residues. This CDR3 is CASSQLQGNGYTF. The CDR3, as DNA: TGTGCCAGCAGCCAATTACAGGGAAATGGCTACACCTTC.

The chain couples TRBV18 to TRBJ1-2; D is uncertain. CDR1 KGHSH and CDR2 LQKENI come from the germline V gene. The CDR3 sequence is 14 residues long. V shed 3 bases and J shed 8 bases, with 16 bases lying between them. The CDR3 DNA reads as TGTGCCAGCTCACCCACAACATCCGACGGGGGCTACACCTTC. This sequence encodes CASSPTTSDGGYTF.

V is TRBV7-3 and J is TRBJ2-7; D ambiguous. The length of the CDR3 is 14 residues. Germline CDR1 and CDR2: SGHTA and FQGTGA. V lost 4 bases and J lost 6, with 16 bases in between. The CDR3 DNA reads as TGTGCCAGCAGCTCCAGGCTCTCCTGTACCGAGCAGTACTTC. Its protein is CASSSRLSCTEQYF. The full variable domain, completed using reference TRBV7-3 and TRBJ2-7, is GAGVSQTPSNKVTEKGKYVELRCDPISGHTALYWYRQSLGQGPEFLIYFQGTGAADDSGLPNDRFFAVRPEGSVSTLKIQRTERGDSAVYLCASSSRLSCTEQYFGPGTRLTVT.

This rearrangement joins TRBV6-2 or TRBV6-3 to TRBJ1-5, with a possible D match to TRBD1 (5 bases). V shed 2 bases and J shed 4 bases, with 12 bases lying between them. From germline, CDR1 is MNHEY and CDR2 SVGEGT. The CDR3 covers 15 residues. This chain's CDR3 is CASSYGGMGNQPQHF. The CDR3 nucleotides read TGTGCCAGCAGTTACGGGGGGATGGGTAATCAGCCCCAGCATTTT.

V and J are TRBV7-8 and TRBJ1-1; maybe TRBD1 (6 bases). The ends were cut back, 3 bases at V and 1 base at J, with 9 bases in the middle. The germline gives CDR1 SGHVS, CDR2 FQNEAQ. The CDR3 runs 14 residues. This chain's CDR3 is CASSLGGANTEAFF. The DNA for the CDR3 is TGTGCCAGCAGCTTGGGGGGGGCGAACACTGAAGCTTTCTTT.

The chain is built from TRBV3-1 (or the pseudogene TRBV3-2) and TRBJ1-1; D is possibly TRBD1 (5 bases). The CDR3 length is 14 residues. Germline V gene data show CDR1 as LGHDT and CDR2 as YNNKEL (reference sequence). Deletions cut 0 bases from V and 6 bases from J, with 11 bases between. CDR3: CASSQEGGGAEAFF. DNA for the CDR3: TGTGCCAGCAGCCAAGAGGGGGGAGGGGCTGAAGCTTTCTTT.

The V gene is TRBV5-4, the J gene TRBJ2-3; 12 bases line up with TRBD2. The CDR3 extends over 17 amino acids. V shed 3 bases and J 3 bases; nucleotides not matched to a gene: 8. Germline CDR1 is SGHNT and CDR2 is YYREEE (reference sequence). The CDR3 protein is CASSSETSGGPTDTQYF. The CDR3 DNA follows: TGTGCCAGCAGCTCGGAGACTAGCGGGGGCCCAACAGATACGCAGTATTTT. The full variable domain, its missing parts supplied by reference TRBV5-4 and TRBJ2-3, is ETGVTQSPTHLIKTRGQQVTLRCSSQSGHNTVSWYQQALGQGPQFIFQYYREEENGRGNFPPRFSGLQFPNYSSELNVNALELDDSALYLCASSSETSGGPTDTQYFGPGTRLTVL.

The V gene is TRBV11-3, the J gene TRBJ2-2; D is possibly TRBD2 (5 bases). V was pared by 2 bases and J by 2 bases, with 12 bases between. Germline V lookup: CDR1 SGHNT, CDR2 YENEEA. The CDR3 totals 16 residues. This chain's CDR3 is CASSLNRGSNTGELFF. The CDR3 nucleotides are TGTGCCAGCAGCTTAAACCGGGGATCAAACACCGGGGAGCTGTTTTTT.

The gene calls are TRBV5-1 and TRBJ2-7; D not resolved. Germline loops: CDR1 SGHRS, CDR2 YFSETQ. This CDR3 comprises 14 residues. The ends were cut back, 1 base at V and 1 base at J, with 9 bases in the middle. CDR3 protein: CASSLLGRSYEQYF. The CDR3 DNA follows: TGCGCCAGCAGCTTGTTGGGCAGATCCTACGAGCAGTACTTC. Based on the CDR3 plus reference TRBV5-1 and TRBJ2-7, the full variable domain is KAGVTQTPRYLIKTRGQQVTLSCSPISGHRSVSWYQQTPGQGLQFLFEYFSETQRNKGNFPGRFSGRQFSNSRSEMNVSTLELGDSALYLCASSLLGRSYEQYFGPGTRLTVT.

Concerning this clone: The same CDR3 is also encoded by other DNA sequences in this sample. The gene calls are TRBV5-1 and TRBJ2-7; TRBD1 matches 7 bases. The germline V gene has CDR1 SGHRS and CDR2 YFSETQ. Trimming cost V 0 bases and J 5 bases; bases outside gene matches: 5. CDR3 length: 14 residues. The CDR3 here is CASSLGQGGDEQYF. The DNA for the CDR3 is TGCGCCAGCAGCTTGGGACAGGGCGGCGACGAGCAGTACTTC.

The V gene is TRBV30, the J gene TRBJ2-1; D not resolved. The CDR3 has 14 residues. The V and J ends lost 2 bases and 5 bases respectively, with 13 bases between them. The V gene's germline CDR1 is GTSNPN and CDR2 SVGIG (reference sequence). The CDR3 bases are TGTGCCTGGAGTAACGGTCAACCCGACAATGAGCAGTTCTTC. Translation gives CAWSNGQPDNEQFF.

The chain is built from TRBV10-3 and TRBJ1-5; TRBD1 might be the D (6 bases). CDR1 and CDR2 (germline): ENHRY, SYGVKD. V lost 10 bases and J 0 bases, leaving 16 bases between the germline ends. This CDR3 is built from 15 residues. The CDR3 sequence is CATGDTGRSNQPQHF. The CDR3 coding sequence is TGTGCCACCGGCGATACAGGGCGTAGCAATCAGCCCCAGCATTTT.

The J gene is TRBJ2-3, the V gene TRBV5-6; TRBD2 matches at 10 bases. With 2 bases clipped from V and 1 base from J, the junction kept 7 bases outside the gene matches. CDR1 is SGHDT, CDR2 YYEEEE, per germline. This CDR3 has 17 amino acids. The CDR3 region has the DNA TGTGCCAGCAGCTTTTTAGCGGGGGGCGTGGGCACAGATACGCAGTATTTT. It translates to CASSFLAGGVGTDTQYF.

The rearrangement joins TRBV9 to TRBJ2-2; D is possibly TRBD2 (6 bases). This CDR3 has 13 residues. V lost 3 bases, J lost 5 bases, and 8 bases lay in between. Germline V gene data show CDR1 as SGDLS and CDR2 as YYNGEE. The CDR3 loop is CASSARGTGELFF. CDR3 in DNA: TGTGCCAGCAGCGCTCGGGGGACCGGGGAGCTGTTTTTT.